This T cell receptor beta chain appears in the sequencing data of a study of blood T cell repertoires in COVID-19. About the study: Samples taken during acute and convalescent COVID-19 were collected in the United States, Italy and Spain. T cells, B-cell-depleted T cells, or PBMCs provided the cDNA or gDNA that served as material.

The CDR3 length is 16 residues. The V end was cut by 2 bases, the J end by 0 bases, with 13 bases between. CDR1 and CDR2 (germline): MGHRA, YSYEKL. Authors' methods: Reference gene primer amplification gave estimated nucleated cell counts. Some clones are missing from TCRdb's copy, which holds only in-frame ones; the method was immunoSEQ multiplex PCR. V and J calls and clone size are copied from that table; D and trimming were computed from the DNA. The table lists 50,000 or so clones, 75% to 95% of them singletons. The sequence was obtained from a man between 65 and 79 years old with active COVID-19. This sequence joins TRBV4-1 and TRBJ1-2; D may be TRBD1 (6 bases). The sequenced sample was peripheral blood. CDR3 sequence (DNA): TGCGCCAGCAGCCAAACCCGGGACACGGCTAACTATGGCTACACCTTC. Its protein product is CASSQTRDTANYGYTF.